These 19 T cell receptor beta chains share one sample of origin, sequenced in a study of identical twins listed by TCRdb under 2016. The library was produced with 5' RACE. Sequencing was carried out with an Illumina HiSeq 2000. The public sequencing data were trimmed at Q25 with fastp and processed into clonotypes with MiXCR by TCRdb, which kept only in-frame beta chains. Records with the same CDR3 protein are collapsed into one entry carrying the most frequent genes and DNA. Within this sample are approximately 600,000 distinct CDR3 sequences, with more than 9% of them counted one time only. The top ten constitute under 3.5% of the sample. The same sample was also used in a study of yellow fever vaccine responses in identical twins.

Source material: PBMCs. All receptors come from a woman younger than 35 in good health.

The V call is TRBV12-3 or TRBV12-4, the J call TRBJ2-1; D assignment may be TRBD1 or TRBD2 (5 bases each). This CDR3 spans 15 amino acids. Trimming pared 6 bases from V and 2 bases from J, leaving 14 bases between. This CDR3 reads CASSPTGTPYNEQFF. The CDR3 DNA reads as TGTGCCAGCAGCCCGACCGGGACCCCCTACAATGAGCAGTTCTTC.

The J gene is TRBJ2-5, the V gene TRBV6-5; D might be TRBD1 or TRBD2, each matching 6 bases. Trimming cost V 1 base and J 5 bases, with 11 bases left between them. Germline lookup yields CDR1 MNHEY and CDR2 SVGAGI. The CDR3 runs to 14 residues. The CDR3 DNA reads TGTGCCAGCAGTTACTTGGGGGGCAGGGAGACCCAGTACTTC. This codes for CASSYLGGRETQYF.

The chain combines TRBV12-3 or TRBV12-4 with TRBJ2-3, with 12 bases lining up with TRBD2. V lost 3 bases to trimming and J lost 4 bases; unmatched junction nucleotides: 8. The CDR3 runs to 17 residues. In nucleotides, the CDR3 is TGTGCCAGCAGTTTCAGGACTAGCGGGGTATTGGCAGATACGCAGTATTTT. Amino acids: CASSFRTSGVLADTQYF.

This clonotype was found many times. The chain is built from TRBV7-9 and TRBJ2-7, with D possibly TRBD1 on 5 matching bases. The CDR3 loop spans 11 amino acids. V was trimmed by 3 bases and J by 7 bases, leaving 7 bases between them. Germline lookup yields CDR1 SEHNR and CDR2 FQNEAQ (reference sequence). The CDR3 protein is CASSLAGEQYF. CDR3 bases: TGTGCCAGCAGCTTGGCAGGGGAGCAGTACTTC.

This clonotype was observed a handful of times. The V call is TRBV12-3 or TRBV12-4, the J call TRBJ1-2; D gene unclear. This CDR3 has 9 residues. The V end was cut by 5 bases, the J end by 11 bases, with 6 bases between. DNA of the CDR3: TGTGCCAGCAGTCCGCCATACACCTTC. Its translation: CASSPPYTF.

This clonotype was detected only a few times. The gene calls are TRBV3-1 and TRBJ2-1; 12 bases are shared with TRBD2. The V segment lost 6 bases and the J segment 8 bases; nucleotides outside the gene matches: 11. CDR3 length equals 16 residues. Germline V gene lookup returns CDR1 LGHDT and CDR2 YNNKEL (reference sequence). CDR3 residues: CASRRTSGNIYDEQFF. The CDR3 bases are TGTGCCAGCAGGCGGACTAGCGGGAACATTTATGATGAGCAGTTCTTC.

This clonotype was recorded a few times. The CDR3 DNA is TGTGCCTGGAGTGTAAATCAGGCGAGCTCTGGAAACACCATATATTTT. This sequence encodes CAWSVNQASSGNTIYF. This chain links TRBV30 with TRBJ1-3, with D hard to call. Germline V gene lookup returns CDR1 GTSNPN and CDR2 SVGIG (reference sequence). V lost 0 bases and J 0 bases, leaving 12 bases between the germline ends. The CDR3 loop spans 16 amino acids.

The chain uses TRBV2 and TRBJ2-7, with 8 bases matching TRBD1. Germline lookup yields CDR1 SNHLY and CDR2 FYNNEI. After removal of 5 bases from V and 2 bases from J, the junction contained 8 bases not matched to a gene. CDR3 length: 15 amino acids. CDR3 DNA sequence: TGTGCCAGCAGTAACGGACAGGGTGCGCCCTACGAGCAGTACTTC. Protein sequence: CASSNGQGAPYEQYF.

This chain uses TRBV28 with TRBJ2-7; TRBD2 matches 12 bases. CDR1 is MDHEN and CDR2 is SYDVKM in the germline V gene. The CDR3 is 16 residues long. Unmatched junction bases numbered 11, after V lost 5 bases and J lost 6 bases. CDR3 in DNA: TGTGCCAGCAGTGTAAACCCGACTAGCGGGAGCTCCGAGCAGTACTTC. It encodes CASSVNPTSGSSEQYF.

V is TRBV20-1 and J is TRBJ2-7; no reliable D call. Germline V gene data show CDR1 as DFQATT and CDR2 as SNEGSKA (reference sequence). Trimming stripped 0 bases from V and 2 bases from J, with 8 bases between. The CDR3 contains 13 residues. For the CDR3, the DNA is TGCAGTGCTAGAGATTCGGTAACCTACGAGCAGTACTTC. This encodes CSARDSVTYEQYF.

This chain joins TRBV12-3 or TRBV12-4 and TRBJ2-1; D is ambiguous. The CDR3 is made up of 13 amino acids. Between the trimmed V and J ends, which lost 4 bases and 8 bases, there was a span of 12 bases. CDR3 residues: CASSSPPTHEQFF. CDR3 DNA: TGTGCCAGCAGTTCCCCTCCGACCCATGAGCAGTTCTTC.

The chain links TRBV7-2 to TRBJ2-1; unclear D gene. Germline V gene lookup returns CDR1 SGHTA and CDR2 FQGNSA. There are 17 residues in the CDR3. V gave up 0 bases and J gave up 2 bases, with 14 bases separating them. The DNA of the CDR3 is TGTGCCAGCAGCTTAGCGGCTTCGAGTGCCGCCTACAATGAGCAGTTCTTC. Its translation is CASSLAASSAAYNEQFF. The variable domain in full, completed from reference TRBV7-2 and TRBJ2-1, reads GAGVSQSPSNKVTEKGKDVELRCDPISGHTALYWYRQSLGQGLEFLIYFQGNSAPDKSGLPSDRFSAERTGGSVSTLTIQRTQQEDSAVYLCASSLAASSAAYNEQFFGPGTRLTVL.

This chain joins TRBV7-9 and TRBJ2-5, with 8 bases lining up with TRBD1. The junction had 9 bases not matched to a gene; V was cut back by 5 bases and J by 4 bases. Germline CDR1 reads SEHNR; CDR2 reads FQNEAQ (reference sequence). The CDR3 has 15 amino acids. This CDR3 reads CASSAWTGFTETQYF. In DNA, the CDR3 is TGTGCCAGCAGCGCCTGGACAGGGTTTACAGAGACCCAGTACTTC.

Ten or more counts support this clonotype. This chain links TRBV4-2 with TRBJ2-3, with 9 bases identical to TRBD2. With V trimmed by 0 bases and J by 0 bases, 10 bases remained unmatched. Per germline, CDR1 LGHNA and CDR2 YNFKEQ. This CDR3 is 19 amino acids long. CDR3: CASSQDPLAGKLSTDTQYF. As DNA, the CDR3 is TGTGCCAGCAGCCAAGATCCCCTAGCGGGAAAGCTTAGCACAGATACGCAGTATTTT.

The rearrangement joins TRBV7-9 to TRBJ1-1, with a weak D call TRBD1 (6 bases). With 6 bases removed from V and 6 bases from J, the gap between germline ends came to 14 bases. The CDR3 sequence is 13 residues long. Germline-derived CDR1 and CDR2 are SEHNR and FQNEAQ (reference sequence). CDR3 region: CASSRGKDAEAFF. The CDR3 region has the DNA TGTGCCAGCAGTAGGGGGAAAGACGCTGAAGCTTTCTTT.

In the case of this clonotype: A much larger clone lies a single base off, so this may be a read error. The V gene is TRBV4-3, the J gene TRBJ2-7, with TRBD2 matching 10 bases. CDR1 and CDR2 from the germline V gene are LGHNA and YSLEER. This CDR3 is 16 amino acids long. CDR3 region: CASSQDSGTSAYGQYF. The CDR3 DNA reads TGCGCCAGCAGCCAAGACTCCGGGACTAGCGCCTACGGGCAGTACTTC.

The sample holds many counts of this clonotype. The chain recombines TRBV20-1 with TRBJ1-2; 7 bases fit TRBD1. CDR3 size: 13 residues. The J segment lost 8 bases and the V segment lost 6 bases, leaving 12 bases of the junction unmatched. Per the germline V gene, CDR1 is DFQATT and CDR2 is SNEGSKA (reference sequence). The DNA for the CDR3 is TGCAGTGCCACCCGGGACAGTCGTTGGGGCTACACCTTC. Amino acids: CSATRDSRWGYTF.

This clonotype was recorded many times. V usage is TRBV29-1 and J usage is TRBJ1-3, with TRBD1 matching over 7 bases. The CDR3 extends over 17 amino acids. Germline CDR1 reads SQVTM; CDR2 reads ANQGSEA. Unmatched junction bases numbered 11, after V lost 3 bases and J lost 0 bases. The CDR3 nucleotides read TGCAGCGTTGAGCTACAGGGGCCCCGCTACTCTGGAAACACCATATATTTT. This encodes CSVELQGPRYSGNTIYF.

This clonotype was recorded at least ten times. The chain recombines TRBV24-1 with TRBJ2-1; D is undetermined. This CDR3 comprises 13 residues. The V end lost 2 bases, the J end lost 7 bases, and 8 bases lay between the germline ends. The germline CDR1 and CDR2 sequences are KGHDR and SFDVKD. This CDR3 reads CATSDSTWNEQFF. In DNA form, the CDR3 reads TGTGCCACCAGTGATTCAACATGGAATGAGCAGTTCTTC.